These T cell receptor beta chains were read from a single sample in a study of shared clonotypes between healthy human individuals. TCRdb's copy holds only in-frame clones and misses some; the assay was immunoSEQ multiplex PCR. Of 2 million to 2.5 million clones detected, 85% to 95% appear once; the ten largest clones hold 0.3% to 0.4%. Sequencing was performed on naive CD4+ T cells from PBMCs. The receptor set was obtained from a man aged 18 to 30 in good health. Some clones in this sample may be carry-over from other donors' samples. CDR3s include the opening cysteine and the closing phenylalanine or tryptophan. Fields, in order: J gene, D gene, V gene, CDR3 protein, CDR3 DNA. D genes are given only for firm matches.

TRBJ2-3 | TRBD2 | TRBV28 | CASSSATSGKADTQYF | TGTGCCAGCAGTTCGGCGACTAGCGGGAAGGCAGATACGCAGTATTTT
TRBJ1-2 | - | TRBV28 | CASSLVGREGYTF | TGTGCCAGCAGTTTAGTAGGGCGGGAAGGCTACACCTTC
TRBJ2-7 | TRBD1 | TRBV28 | CASSTDRGGYEQYF | TGTGCCAGCAGCACGGACAGGGGGGGCTACGAGCAGTACTTC
TRBJ2-7 | TRBD2 | TRBV5-4 | CASSLEGLASYEQYF | TGTGCCAGCAGCTTGGAGGGACTAGCGAGCTACGAGCAGTACTTC
TRBJ2-1 | - | TRBV15 | CATSRGQFEQFF | TGTGCCACCAGCAGAGGACAGTTTGAGCAGTTCTTC
TRBJ2-3 | - | TRBV27 | CASSSKQGKMRTDTQYF | TGTGCCAGCAGCTCAAAACAGGGAAAGATGCGCACAGATACGCAGTATTTT
TRBJ2-5 | TRBD2 | TRBV29-1 | CSVEGPKREAQYF | TGCAGCGTTGAAGGTCCCAAGCGGGAGGCCCAGTACTTC
TRBJ2-2 | TRBD1 | TRBV18 | CASSPLDRGSNTGELFF | TGTGCCAGCTCACCACTGGACAGGGGGTCGAACACCGGGGAGCTGTTTTTT
TRBJ1-5 | - | TRBV28 | CASRSYSNQPQHF | TGTGCCAGCAGGTCTTATAGCAATCAGCCCCAGCATTTT
TRBJ1-4 | TRBD1 | TRBV10-3 | CAISSHGGQGAANEKLFF | TGTGCCATCAGTTCCCACGGGGGACAGGGGGCTGCTAATGAAAAACTGTTTTTT
TRBJ2-1 | - | TRBV18 | CASSLRQDNEQFF | TGTGCCAGCTCACTCCGACAGGACAATGAGCAGTTCTTC
TRBJ1-1 | - | TRBV28 | CASSYEQAPRTEAFF | TGTGCCAGCAGCTATGAACAGGCCCCCCGTACTGAAGCTTTCTTT
TRBJ2-1 | - | TRBV4-2 | CASSQDPAVSYNEQFF | TGTGCCAGCAGCCAAGATCCAGCGGTTTCCTACAATGAGCAGTTCTTC
TRBJ2-3 | TRBD2 | TRBV14 | CASSQAKREWGTDTQYF | TGTGCCAGCAGCCAAGCCAAGCGGGAGTGGGGCACAGATACGCAGTATTTT
TRBJ2-1 | - | TRBV9 | CASSPRVPYNEQFF | TGTGCCAGCAGCCCGAGGGTACCCTACAATGAGCAGTTCTTC
TRBJ1-2 | - | TRBV6-1 | CASSESFLGGLFNYGYTF | TGTGCCAGCAGTGAATCGTTCCTGGGGGGGCTTTTTAACTATGGCTACACCTTC
TRBJ1-1 | TRBD1 | TRBV29-1 | CSVDRVDTEAFF | TGCAGCGTCGACAGGGTTGACACTGAAGCTTTCTTT
TRBJ1-2 | TRBD1 | TRBV9 | CASSVDRGSYGYTF | TGTGCCAGCAGCGTCGACAGGGGCAGCTATGGCTACACCTTC